This T cell receptor beta chain was profiled in a study of cytomegalovirus exposure and HLA in healthy donors (dated 2017 in TCRdb). With respect to the entire study: In an earlier analysis of roughly 590 of the donors, around 290 Gb of sequence data and 100 million or so unique TCR beta sequences from about 179 million T cells were reported. Across 300 to 400 genotyped donors of the cohort, an average of roughly 200,000 unique TCR beta nucleotide sequences per donor were sequenced, and 15% to 20% of those sequences were non-productive. The study aimed to test whether cataloging public T cell receptors could reveal signatures of past pathogen exposure. Genome-wide SNP genotypes for about 65% of the roughly 670 donors were used in a later genetic analysis, which treated that subset as a discovery cohort. Typing coverage differed by locus: A, B, C, DRB1 and DQB1 were typed in roughly 629-640 donors, DQA1 in about 510, DPA1 in around 600, and DPB1 in approximately 450. To predict cytomegalovirus infection status, the study combined high-throughput TCR immunosequencing, statistical association of individual TCRs with disease status, and machine learning. The study profiled the T cell repertoires of around 700 subjects by immunosequencing and related them to cytomegalovirus serostatus. Along with the approximately 700-subject first cohort, a separate validation cohort of more than 90 different subjects was used. The genetic ancestry cluster associated with self-reported Caucasian donors included 81% of the approximately 400 genotyped donors. All discovery cohort repertoires had been generated using a single sequencing platform. A later analysis re-analyzed previously published TCR beta repertoires from 650 to 800 donors and added high-resolution HLA genotyping to study TCR occurrence patterns. In an earlier analysis of 500 to 650 of the donors, high-throughput TCR beta sequencing was used to judge whether each TCR beta V gene segment behaved as functional or pseudogenic. Rather than using new phenotypic data, the later analysis identified candidate immune exposures from TCR beta sequences and from how often those sequences occurred across donors. Both class I and class II loci were covered by HLA typing, at four-digit resolution. Because of strong linkage in the cohort, a few DR-DQ haplotypes were treated as single units for association and clustering. About 300 gigabases of sequencing data and 70 million to 85 million unique TCR sequences were included in an early release covering over 600 HLA-typed donors. Alongside the repertoire data, information on donor age, sex, ethnicity and CMV serostatus was compiled.

General study outcomes and caveats: A later genetic analysis reported fewer N-insertions in productive TCRs among donors in an Asian-associated ancestry cluster than the roughly 700-donor mean. The earlier analysis of fewer than 750 of the donors excluded seventeen rarely observed V segments, including chromosome 9 orphons, because counts were too low. The classifier was reported to diagnose cytomegalovirus status with high specificity and sensitivity in both the original cohort and the validation cohort. An association between a missense DCLRE1C variant and V-gene and J-gene trimming of TCR beta chains was found in a later genetic analysis and replicated in an independent cohort. Strong co-occurrence of HLA alleles, especially DR and DQ, made assigning TCR associations to individual alleles difficult. Broadly in line with IMGT annotations, most TCR beta V segments showed up in productive rearrangements about 90% or about 30% of the time in an earlier analysis of 587 of the donors. Compared with equally common non-associated chains, HLA-associated TCR beta chains in a later analysis were more clonally expanded and had lower generation probabilities. According to the authors, the approach could potentially be generalized to other disease states and immunological phenotypes. A further reported finding was that TCR beta sequences accurately predicted the HLA-A and HLA-B alleles for most subjects in the first cohort. In vitro tests confirmed that a few of the cytomegalovirus-associated TCR beta chains recognize cytomegalovirus antigens. Linkage disequilibrium might explain the correlated functional status among segregating V segments, but an unknown experimental factor could not be ruled out. Across donors, most TCR sequences were observed very rarely, whereas some public TCRs were present in many individuals. Roughly uniform sequencing depth across donors was assumed in presence/absence analyses, although this assumption may not hold. Some IMGT-functional V segments, including TRBV6-2 and TRBV6-3, could not be told apart with the 87-base-pair reads, so those segments were excluded. HLA typing was unavailable for some donors at each locus, so association tests used only the typed subset. For the cohort, immune exposure information was limited to CMV serostatus. In a later analysis, the rate of TCR association differed among HLA loci, with DRB1 alleles having the most associated TCRs and HLA-C alleles having the fewest. The cohort was sequenced for TCR beta chains only, and without alpha or paired-chain data the features that could be detected were limited. In a later analysis, most CMV-associated TCR beta chains were found to appear HLA-restricted, with HLA associations seemingly driven largely by CMV exposure. A total of roughly 160 TCR beta chains were listed by the study as associated with cytomegalovirus. The sequencing pipeline was judged likely to have produced a cluster of highly shared sequence variants as a technical artifact. Several of the top co-occurrence clusters appeared to be linked to parvovirus B19, influenza, CMV and Epstein-Barr virus, according to a later analysis. Specific HLA alleles were associated with 15,000 to 20,000 TCR beta sequences at a false discovery rate of 0.05 in a later analysis.

From the germline V gene, CDR1 is SGHTA and CDR2 is FQGNSA. V is trimmed back by 5 bases and J by 1 base, and the junction contains 12 bases that no gene match accounts for. The cysteine opens and the phenylalanine closes a CDR3 of 18 amino acids. The entry retains the CDR3 DNA only, 54 bases that are in frame from base 1. In total, 630 or so healthy bone marrow donors made up the cohort. At the time of sampling, all cohort members were nominally healthy, though unrecorded immune exposures were likely present. The donor tested CMV seronegative and was one of the 352 seronegative cohort members. Every donor gave a peripheral blood sample, and the peripheral blood mononuclear cells from that sample were used for TCR beta sequencing. The Qiagen DNeasy Blood Extraction Kit was used to extract genomic DNA from the blood cell samples. Preparation of the library involved the immunoSEQ multiplex PCR assay. For the multiplex PCR, a mixture combining 60 forward primers for TCR Vbeta segments and 13 reverse primers for TCR Jbeta segments was used. Amplification of the CDR3 region of rearranged TCR beta genes was performed with a multiplex PCR assay on genomic DNA. The Illumina HiSeq System was used to sequence the amplified TCR beta libraries as 87-base-pair reads. The paper's data handling went like this. Across the 500 to 850 repertoires, a later analysis counted 80 million or so unique TCR beta chains, 9 million to 14 million of which were shared by at least two donors. To remove PCR and sequencing errors, raw reads were error-corrected and collapsed into unique sequences using a nearest-neighbor algorithm that merged closely related sequences. CDR3 sequences were aligned to IMGT reference sequences to assign V, D and J gene segments. For a sequence to be retained, a match of at least six nucleotides was required to both a V gene segment and a J gene segment. A rearrangement counted as productive if the CDR3 had no stop codons and remained in frame with V and J, and every other rearrangement counted as non-productive. Following IMGT convention, CDR3 was defined as the stretch from the second conserved V-encoded cysteine up to the conserved J-encoded phenylalanine. The earlier analysis of about 610 of the donors excluded sequences that lacked an unambiguous match to a single V gene segment. An earlier analysis of under 750 of the donors called V segments functional above 56.7% productive rearrangements and segregating when the between-donor standard deviation exceeded 5%. A statistical classification framework was built to diagnose cytomegalovirus status from the catalog of TCR beta chain sequences. In a later analysis, V and J genes were assigned by comparing TCR nucleotide sequences against IMGT/GENE-DB human TR gene sequences. A later analysis assigned CDR3 sequences and most-parsimonious VDJ recombination scenarios with the TCRdist pipeline. In a later analysis, each TCR beta chain was defined by its CDR3 amino acid sequence together with its V-gene family, and reads without a unique V-gene family were excluded. A later analysis removed 500 to 600 highly shared, low-generation-probability nucleotide sequences to deal with suspected cross-contamination and a sequencing artifact. In a later analysis, a clonal expansion index for each public chain was calculated from normalized within-repertoire ranks of inferred template counts. Generation probabilities in a later analysis came from a VDJ recombination model fitted to out-of-frame rearrangements, and those results were checked against IGoR. In a later analysis, hypergeometric tests were used to score TCR-TCR, TCR-HLA and TCR-CMV co-occurrence, with a repertoire-size bias correction applied to TCR pairs. In a later analysis, false discovery rates were estimated by permuting HLA or CMV assignments 20 times. In a later analysis, co-occurring TCRs were grouped using DBSCAN, and TCRdist sequence similarity was added for clustering within HLA-allele-positive subsets. Repertoires with fewer than 30,000 or more than 120,000 public chains, plus five repertoires with anomalous nucleotide sharing, were excluded from co-occurrence clustering. Entries here come from immuneACCESS through TCRdb and include only in-frame sequences with V and J called. Some clones fail to appear in such tables; in the studies checked, an unresolved V gene covers under half of the shortfall, and the cause of the remainder is unknown. V and J calls and clone size follow that table, whereas D and trimming were derived from the DNA. Recorded for this sample are 100,000 or so clones; around 74% of them occurred a single time. 1.5% to 2% of the sample is in the top ten clones.

On this clone itself: Which antigen it targets is not known. Nothing much larger sits one base from this clone, and base qualities are not available.

The receptor chain draws on TRBV7-2 and TRBJ2-1; the junction holds 9 bases that match TRBD2. Sequenced input: PBMCs. The receptor was isolated from a woman in her 40s in good health and CMV-seronegative. The bases read TGTGCCAGCAGCCCAGGGTGGGGCGGGAGGGGATCCTACAATGAGCAGTTCTTC. It translates to CASSPGWGGRGSYNEQFF.